This TCR beta chain was captured by sequencing in a study of early T cells in non-severe SARS-CoV-2 infection. Turning to the study itself: The sequenced material was bulk RNA from unsorted whole blood, and its chains were unpaired. Whole-study findings and limits: Sequences matched to VDJdb favored anti-spike CD8 responses, while private and CD4 specificities were missed.

Attachment of unique molecular identifiers to individual cDNA molecules was performed. TCRdb re-analysed the 5' RACE reads in MiXCR, keeping a single row per CDR3 protein. The sample contains 55,000 to 70,000 distinct CDR3 sequences, around 5.2% of which appear only once. The germline V gene has CDR1 DFQATT and CDR2 SNEGSKA (reference sequence). Germline trimming cut 1 base from V and 5 bases from J; bases unmatched to any gene: 3. This CDR3 has 14 residues. In this sample, this clonotype turned up many times. Antigen specificity is unknown. The rearrangement links TRBV20-1 to TRBJ2-3; TRBD1 aligns across 10 bases. This clonotype was obtained from an adult who was a healthcare worker with PCR-confirmed SARS-CoV-2 infection or an uninfected control (not recorded which). Sequenced: whole blood. The CDR3, as DNA: TGCAGTGCTAGAGGACAGGGGGCGAGAGATACGCAGTATTTT. Its protein is CSARGQGARDTQYF.